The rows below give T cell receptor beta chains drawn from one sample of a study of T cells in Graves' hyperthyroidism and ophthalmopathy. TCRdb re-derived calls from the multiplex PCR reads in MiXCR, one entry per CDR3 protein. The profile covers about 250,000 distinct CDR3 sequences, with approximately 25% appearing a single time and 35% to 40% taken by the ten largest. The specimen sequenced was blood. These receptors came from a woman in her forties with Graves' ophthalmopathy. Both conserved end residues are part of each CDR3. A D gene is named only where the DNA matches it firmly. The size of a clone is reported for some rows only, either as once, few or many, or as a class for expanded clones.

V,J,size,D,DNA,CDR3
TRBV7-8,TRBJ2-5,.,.,TGTGCCGGAGGAGGGGGAGCGGGGGAGACCCAGTACTTC,CAGGGGAGETQYF
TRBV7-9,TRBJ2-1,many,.,TGTGCCAGCAGCTTGGATACAGGTGAGCAGTTCTTC,CASSLDTGEQFF
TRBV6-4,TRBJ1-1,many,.,TGTGCCAGCAGTGACTTGGCAGGGCTGGCTTTCTTT,CASSDLAGLAFF
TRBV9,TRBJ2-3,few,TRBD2,TGTGCCAGCAGCCCGAGACTAGCGGGTACTAGCACAGATACGCAGTATTTT,CASSPRLAGTSTDTQYF
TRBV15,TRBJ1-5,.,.,TGTGCCACCAGCAGAGTACCGGGACCAGGGGCGCCCCAGCATTTT,CATSRVPGPGAPQHF
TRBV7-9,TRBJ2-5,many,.,TGTGCCAGCAGCTTAGGTAGTGGGACAATGCAAGAGACCCAGTACTTC,CASSLGSGTMQETQYF
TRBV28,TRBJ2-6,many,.,TGTGCCAGCAGTACAAGGATTTCTGGGGCCAACGTCCTGACTTTC,CASSTRISGANVLTF
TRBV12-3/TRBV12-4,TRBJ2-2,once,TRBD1,TGTGCCAGCAGTCGAGGCGGGACAGGGGCGCGCGGGGAGCTGTTTTTT,CASSRGGTGARGELFF
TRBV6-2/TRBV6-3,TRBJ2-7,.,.,TGTGCCAGCAGTTTCTGGTTGGGGAGCTCCTACGAGCAGTACTTC,CASSFWLGSSYEQYF
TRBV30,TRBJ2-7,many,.,TGTGCCTGGAGCAGGGGTATCCTCTACGAGCAGTACTTC,CAWSRGILYEQYF
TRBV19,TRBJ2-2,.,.,TGTGCCAGTAGTATCGTTCCGGGTGGCGGGGAGCTGTTTTTT,CASSIVPGGGELFF
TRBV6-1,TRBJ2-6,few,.,TGTGCCAGCAGTGCCGAAAAGTCTGGGGCCAACGTCCTGATTTTC,CASSAEKSGANVLIF
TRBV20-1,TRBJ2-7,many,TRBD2,TGCAGTGCTAGAGCCGGACTAGCGGGAGGGCCGGTTGCGGACGAGCAGTACTTC,CSARAGLAGGPVADEQYF
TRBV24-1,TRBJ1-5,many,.,TGTGCCACCAGTGATTACAGTAGCAATCAGCCCCAGCATTTT,CATSDYSSNQPQHF
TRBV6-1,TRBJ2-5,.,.,TGTGCCAGCATCCTGGGACTGGACCAAGAGACCCAGTACTTC,CASILGLDQETQYF
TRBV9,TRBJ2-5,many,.,TGTGCCAGCAGCGTAGATCCACGGGAAGGGACCCAGTACTTC,CASSVDPREGTQYF
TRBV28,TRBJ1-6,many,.,TGTGCCAGCAGGCCTACAGGGCTAGGGTCACCCCTCCACTTT,CASRPTGLGSPLHF
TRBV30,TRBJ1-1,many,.,TGTGCCTGGAGTGGGGACTACACTGAAGCTTTCTTT,CAWSGDYTEAFF
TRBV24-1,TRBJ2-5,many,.,TGTGCCACCAGTGATGGTGCCCAGTGGGAGACCCAGTACTTC,CATSDGAQWETQYF
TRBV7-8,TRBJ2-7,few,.,TGTGCCAGCAGCTTAGCGGTACAGATCTCCTACGAGCAGTACTTC,CASSLAVQISYEQYF
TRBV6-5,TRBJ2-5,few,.,TGTGCCAGCAGTTACTCGTGGCTCGCAACACAAGAGACCCAGTACTTC,CASSYSWLATQETQYF
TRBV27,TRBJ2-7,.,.,TGTGCCAGCAGTTTATCGGCAGGAATTGTAGGCGAGCAGTACTTC,CASSLSAGIVGEQYF
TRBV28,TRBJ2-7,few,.,TGTGCCAGCAGTTTACCGGCGGGCGAGCAGTACTTC,CASSLPAGEQYF
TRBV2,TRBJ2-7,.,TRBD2,TGTGCCAGCAGTGAAATGTTGGGACTAGCGGGTACCTCCTACGAGCAGTACTTC,CASSEMLGLAGTSYEQYF
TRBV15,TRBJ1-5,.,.,TGTGCCACCAGCAGAGTTCTAGGGAATCAGCCCCAGCGTTTT,CATSRVLGNQPQRF
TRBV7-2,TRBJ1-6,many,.,TGTGCCAGCAGTCTGTCGGGGGATTCACCCCTCCACTTT,CASSLSGDSPLHF
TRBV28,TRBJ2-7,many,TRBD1,TGTGCCAGCAGTTTGACTCTCCAGGGGGCCAACGAGCAGTACTTC,CASSLTLQGANEQYF
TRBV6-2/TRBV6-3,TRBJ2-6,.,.,TGTGCCACCACCGAAAGGGCCAACGTCCTGACTTTC,CATTERANVLTF
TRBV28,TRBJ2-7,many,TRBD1,TGTGCCAGCAGTTTCACGCCCGGGACAGGGTCCTACGAGCAGTACTTC,CASSFTPGTGSYEQYF